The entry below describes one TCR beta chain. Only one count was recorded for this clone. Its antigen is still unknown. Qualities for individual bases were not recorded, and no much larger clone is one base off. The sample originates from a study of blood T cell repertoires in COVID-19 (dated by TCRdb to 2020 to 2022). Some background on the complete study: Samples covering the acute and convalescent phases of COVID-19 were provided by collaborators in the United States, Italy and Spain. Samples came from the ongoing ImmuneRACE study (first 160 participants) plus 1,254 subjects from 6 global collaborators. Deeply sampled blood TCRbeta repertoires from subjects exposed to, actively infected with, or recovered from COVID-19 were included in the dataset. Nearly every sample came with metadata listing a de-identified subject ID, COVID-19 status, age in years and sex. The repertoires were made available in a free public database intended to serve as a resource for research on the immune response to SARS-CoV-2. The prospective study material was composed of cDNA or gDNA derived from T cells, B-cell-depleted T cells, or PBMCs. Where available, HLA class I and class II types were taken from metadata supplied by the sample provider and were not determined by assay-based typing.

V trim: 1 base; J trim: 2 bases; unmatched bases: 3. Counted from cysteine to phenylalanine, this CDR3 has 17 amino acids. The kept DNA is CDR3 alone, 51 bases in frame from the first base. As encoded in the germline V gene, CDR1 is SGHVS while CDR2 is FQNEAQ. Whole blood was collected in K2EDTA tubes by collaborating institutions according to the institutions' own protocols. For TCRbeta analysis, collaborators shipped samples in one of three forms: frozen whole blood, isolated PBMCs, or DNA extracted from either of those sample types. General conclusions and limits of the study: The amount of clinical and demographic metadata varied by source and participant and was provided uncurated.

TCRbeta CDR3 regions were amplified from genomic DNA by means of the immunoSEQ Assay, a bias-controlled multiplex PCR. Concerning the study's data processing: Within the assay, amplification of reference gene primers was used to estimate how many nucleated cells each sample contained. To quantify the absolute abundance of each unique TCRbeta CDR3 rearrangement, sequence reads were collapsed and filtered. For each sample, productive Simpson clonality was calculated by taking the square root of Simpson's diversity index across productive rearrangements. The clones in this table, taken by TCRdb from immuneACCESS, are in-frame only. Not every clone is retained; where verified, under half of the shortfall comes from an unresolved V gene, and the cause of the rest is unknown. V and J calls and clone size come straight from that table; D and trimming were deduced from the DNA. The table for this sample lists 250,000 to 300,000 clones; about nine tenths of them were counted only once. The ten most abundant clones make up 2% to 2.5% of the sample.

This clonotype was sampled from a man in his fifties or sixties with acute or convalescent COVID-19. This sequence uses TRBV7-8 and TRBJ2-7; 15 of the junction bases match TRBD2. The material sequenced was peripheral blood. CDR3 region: CASSLGTSGGAPYEQYF. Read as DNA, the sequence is TGTGCCAGCAGCTTAGGGACTAGCGGGGGGGCCCCCTACGAGCAGTACTTC.